A single sample is the source of the 9 T cell receptor beta chains below, sequenced in a study of human T cells and chemical hapten exposure. A single record per CDR3 protein comes from TCRdb applying MiXCR to the RACE reads. Found here are about 120,000 distinct CDR3 sequences, roughly 14% of them singletons; the top ten hold about 3%. Noted time point: pre-sensitization, week 0. Treatment given: therapeutic diphenylcyclopropenone sensitization with weekly scalp DPC. The sample consisted of whole blood, taken in connection with sensitization to the hapten diphenylcyclopropenone (DPC). These receptors came from a woman aged 18-35 years with alopecia areata. Some clones in this sample may be carry-over from other donors' samples.

This clonotype was counted many times. The chain uses TRBV7-6 and TRBJ2-1; a weak D match, TRBD1 (6 bases). Germline loops: CDR1 SGHVS, CDR2 FNYEAQ. V gave up 5 bases and J gave up 4 bases, with 15 bases separating them. The CDR3 consists of 15 residues. Written as DNA, the CDR3 is TGTGCCAGCAGCAGGCGACAGGACCCTTACAATGAGCAGTTCTTC. Translated: CASSRRQDPYNEQFF.

CDR3 DNA sequence: TGTGCCAGCAGCCCCAGGAGCCTACAGAGCTCCTACAATGAGCAGTTCTTC. The encoded protein is CASSPRSLQSSYNEQFF. V gene TRBV7-8 combines with J gene TRBJ2-1, with D unclear. The ends were cut back, 5 bases at V and 0 bases at J, with 17 bases in the middle. The CDR3 totals 17 residues. Germline CDR1 reads SGHVS; CDR2 reads FQNEAQ.

The V and J genes are TRBV4-3 and TRBJ2-5; the match to TRBD2 covers 7 bases. The CDR3 runs 16 residues. Germline CDR1 is LGHNA and CDR2 is YSLEER. J was trimmed by 5 bases and V by 5 bases; bases with no gene match: 14. The CDR3 region has the DNA TGCGCCAGCAGCTTACAAGGATTGGAGGGAGGGGAGACCCAGTACTTC. Protein product: CASSLQGLEGGETQYF.

The chain's CDR3 is CASRSTGVRYEQYF. As DNA, the CDR3 is TGTGCCAGCAGATCGACAGGGGTCAGGTACGAGCAGTACTTC. This rearrangement joins TRBV28 to TRBJ2-7; TRBD1 aligns across 8 bases. Germline V gene sequence: CDR1 MDHEN, CDR2 SYDVKM. The CDR3 has 14 amino acids. The junction had 8 bases not matched to a gene; V was cut back by 6 bases and J by 4 bases. The complete variable domain, with remaining parts taken from reference TRBV28 and TRBJ2-7, reads DVKVTQSSRYLVKRTGEKVFLECVQDMDHENMFWYRQDPGLGLRLIYFSYDVKMKEKGDIPEGYSVSREKKERFSLILESASTNQTSMYLCASRSTGVRYEQYFGPGTRLTVT.

This clonotype was observed many times. This chain joins TRBV6-6 and TRBJ2-1; 10 bases map to TRBD1. Germline loops: CDR1 MNHNY, CDR2 SVGAGI (reference sequence). The CDR3 totals 16 residues. The V gene end was trimmed by 7 bases and the J gene end by 4 bases; junction bases not matched to a gene: 10. In DNA, the CDR3 is TGTGCCAGCACCCACTCCCGGGACAGGGGTTACAATGAGCAGTTCTTC. Protein: CASTHSRDRGYNEQFF.

This clonotype was seen a few times. The CDR3 reads CASSYSNNQPQHF. In DNA form, the CDR3 reads TGTGCCAGCAGTTACTCGAACAATCAGCCCCAGCATTTT. The V gene is TRBV6-2 or TRBV6-3, the J gene TRBJ1-5, with unresolved D. Germline CDR1 is MNHEY and CDR2 is SVGEGT. The CDR3 runs 13 residues. V gave up 0 bases and J gave up 3 bases, with 3 bases separating them.

This clonotype came up many times. V is TRBV11-2 and J is TRBJ2-1; TRBD1 aligns across 8 bases. V lost 4 bases and J lost 6; bases outside the gene matches: 11. The CDR3 runs 16 residues. Germline V CDR1 and CDR2: SGHAT, FQNNGV. CDR3 sequence (DNA): TGTGCCAGCAGCTCTAGGACAGGGAATCTCCCCAATGAGCAGTTCTTC. This encodes CASSSRTGNLPNEQFF. Combining the CDR3 with reference TRBV11-2 and TRBJ2-1 gives the whole variable domain EAGVAQSPRYKIIEKRQSVAFWCNPISGHATLYWYQQILGQGPKLLIQFQNNGVVDDSQLPKDRFSAERLKGVDSTLKIQPAKLEDSAVYLCASSSRTGNLPNEQFFGPGTRLTVL.

In this sample, this clonotype turned up many times. V is TRBV24-1 and J is TRBJ2-2, with unresolved D. Per germline, CDR1 KGHDR and CDR2 SFDVKD. V was cut by 2 bases and J by 13 bases, with 13 bases left in between. The CDR3 length is 13 residues. The CDR3 reads CATSDYRPGVLFF. The DNA of the CDR3 is TGTGCCACCAGTGATTACAGACCCGGCGTGCTGTTTTTT.

The genes are TRBV20-1 and TRBJ2-3; the D call may be TRBD1 or TRBD2 (5 bases each). The CDR3 covers 12 residues. Germline V CDR1 and CDR2: DFQATT, SNEGSKA (reference sequence). Trimming cost V 3 bases and J 4 bases, with 8 bases left between them. Written as DNA, the CDR3 is TGCAGTGCTAGTGGGGGACCAGATACGCAGTATTTT. This codes for CSASGGPDTQYF.